One and the same sample provided the 24 T cell receptor beta chains below, sequenced in a study of T cell responses to AZD1222 COVID-19 vaccine. The table came from immunoSEQ multiplex PCR; TCRdb's copy has only in-frame clones and leaves some out. The sample records 150,000 or so clones, under 95% being singletons. Sequencing used peripheral blood, obtained on day 0 of AZD1222 vaccination. The receptors derive from an adult in good health.

The V and J genes are TRBV12-3 or TRBV12-4 and TRBJ1-5; D might be TRBD1 (5 bases). The germline V and J ends were trimmed by 4 bases and 6 bases, with 7 bases remaining between them. This CDR3 contains 12 residues. Here the CDR3 reads CASSWGTQPQHF. Here the CDR3 DNA reads TGTGCCAGCAGTTGGGGGACTCAGCCCCAGCATTTT.

This chain joins TRBV6-2 or TRBV6-3 and TRBJ2-1, with 7 bases fitting TRBD2. The CDR3 length is 17 residues. Germline V gene data show CDR1 as MNHEY and CDR2 as SVGEGT. J was trimmed by 6 bases and V by 3 bases; bases with no gene match: 14. CDR3 bases: TGTGCCAGCAGTTATGGGGAAGGGGCTAGCGGACTCAATGAGCAGTTCTTC. This encodes CASSYGEGASGLNEQFF.

The J gene is TRBJ2-7, the V gene TRBV9; the match to TRBD1 covers 8 bases. Germline V gene data show CDR1 as SGDLS and CDR2 as YYNGEE. The length of the CDR3 is 15 residues. Trimming took 3 bases from V and 7 from J; bases not matched to a gene: 12. In nucleotides, the CDR3 is TGTGCCAGCAGCGCAACCGGGACAGGATGGGCGGAGCAGTACTTC. Its protein is CASSATGTGWAEQYF.

The chain recombines TRBV6-2 or TRBV6-3 with TRBJ1-5; D possibly corresponds to TRBD1 (6 bases). Trimming cost V 2 bases and J 5 bases, with 10 bases left between them. This CDR3 has 14 residues. Germline V gene lookup returns CDR1 MNHEY and CDR2 SVGEGT. CDR3 in amino acids: CASSYRAGDQPQHF. In nucleotides, the CDR3 is TGTGCCAGCAGTTACAGGGCAGGGGATCAGCCCCAGCATTTT.

The chain joins TRBV6-4 to TRBJ2-1; D unresolved. Germline V gives CDR1 MRHNA, CDR2 SNTAGT. Trimming took off 5 bases at V and 2 bases at J, with 10 bases between the two ends. The CDR3 length is 14 residues. The CDR3 region is CASSSDHTYNEQFF. The CDR3 coding sequence is TGTGCCAGCAGTTCGGACCATACCTACAATGAGCAGTTCTTC.

A word on this clone: The same CDR3 is also encoded by other DNA sequences in this sample. The gene calls are TRBV9 and TRBJ1-3; D not certain. There are 13 residues in the CDR3. Germline V CDR1 and CDR2: SGDLS, YYNGEE. Trimming removed 1 base from V and 1 base from J, with 3 bases in between. The CDR3 sequence is CASSVTSGNTIYF. The CDR3 DNA reads as TGTGCCAGCAGCGTAACATCTGGAAACACCATATATTTT.

The chain couples TRBV7-9 to TRBJ2-3, with D unresolved. Germline lookup yields CDR1 SEHNR and CDR2 FQNEAQ (reference sequence). With 2 bases removed from V and 6 bases from J, the gap between germline ends came to 6 bases. CDR3 size: 12 residues. The CDR3 spells CASSLPPDTQYF. In nucleotides, the CDR3 is TGTGCCAGCAGCTTACCCCCCGATACGCAGTATTTT.

This clone has a handful of counts. The chain is built from TRBV7-3 and TRBJ2-1; D gene ambiguous. In germline, CDR1 is SGHTA, CDR2 FQGTGA. V lost 5 bases, J lost 7 bases, and 18 bases lay in between. The CDR3 is 15 amino acids. CDR3 residues: CASSPRLGLENEQFF. The CDR3 DNA reads TGTGCCAGCAGCCCCCGACTCGGGTTAGAGAATGAGCAGTTCTTC.

J is TRBJ1-5 and V is TRBV27; no firm D call. Germline assignment: CDR1 MNHEY and CDR2 SMNVEV (reference sequence). V was shortened by 2 bases and J by 1 base, with 3 bases between the two germline ends. This CDR3 spans 13 amino acids. CDR3 sequence: CASSLTSNQPQHF. Written as DNA, the CDR3 is TGTGCCAGCAGTTTAACCAGCAATCAGCCCCAGCATTTT.

V and J are TRBV2 and TRBJ1-5; TRBD1 matches at 10 bases. Germline CDR1 reads SNHLY; CDR2 reads FYNNEI. The CDR3 is 14 residues long. The J segment lost 7 bases and the V segment lost 8 bases, leaving 8 bases of the junction unmatched. Here the CDR3 DNA reads TGTGCCAGCGAAAGGGGGACAGGGGTGCAGCCCCAGCATTTT. It codes for CASERGTGVQPQHF.

V usage is TRBV12-3 or TRBV12-4 and J usage is TRBJ1-4; 7 nucleotides line up with TRBD1. The CDR3 has 12 amino acids. Trimming at V came to 6 bases and at J to 8 bases, leaving 3 bases not matched to a gene. CDR3 DNA sequence: TGTGCCAGCAGCCCCAGGGGGGAAAAACTGTTTTTT. The encoded protein is CASSPRGEKLFF.

This chain joins TRBV19 and TRBJ1-2; the D is unclear. CDR3 size: 13 residues. Germline CDR1 reads LNHDA; CDR2 reads SQIVND (reference sequence). The V and J ends lost 0 bases and 4 bases respectively, with 6 bases between them. CDR3 bases: TGTGCCAGTAGTATAGAGGAAAGCTATGGCTACACCTTC. It specifies CASSIEESYGYTF.

This chain joins TRBV6-4 and TRBJ1-5, with D possibly being TRBD1 (5 bases). CDR1 and CDR2 from the germline V gene are MRHNA and SNTAGT. CDR3 length: 18 residues. V shed 6 bases and J shed 5 bases, with 26 bases lying between them. CDR3 in amino acids: CASSLVGVGVRRDQPQHF. Written as DNA, the CDR3 is TGTGCCAGCAGCTTAGTGGGGGTTGGGGTGCGAAGAGATCAGCCCCAGCATTTT.

The rearrangement joins TRBV15 to TRBJ1-3; weak D call: TRBD1 (6 bases). This CDR3 has 15 amino acids. Per germline, CDR1 LNHNV and CDR2 YYDKDF (reference sequence). V was trimmed by 1 base and J by 3 bases, leaving 10 bases between them. CDR3 bases: TGTGCCACCAGCAGAGTCACAGGGCTTGGAAACACCATATATTTT. Its protein is CATSRVTGLGNTIYF.

This chain links TRBV19 with TRBJ2-2; TRBD1 might be the D (5 bases). CDR1 LNHDA and CDR2 SQIVND come from the germline V gene (reference sequence). V lost 1 base and J 2 bases, leaving 11 bases between the germline ends. This CDR3 has 16 amino acids. CDR3 nucleotides: TGTGCCAGTAGTATAGCGACAGACTTTAACACCGGGGAGCTGTTTTTT. Its protein is CASSIATDFNTGELFF.

J is TRBJ2-1 and V is TRBV5-1; D is possibly TRBD1 (5 bases). CDR1 is SGHRS and CDR2 is YFSETQ in the germline V gene. The CDR3 contains 12 residues. V was pared by 7 bases and J by 4 bases, with 9 bases between. The CDR3 bases are TGCGCCAGCGGCACAGGATACAATGAGCAGTTCTTC. Its translation is CASGTGYNEQFF.

V gene TRBV15 combines with J gene TRBJ2-2; maybe TRBD2 (6 bases). Germline loops: CDR1 LNHNV, CDR2 YYDKDF (reference sequence). This CDR3 comprises 17 residues. V was cut by 2 bases and J by 3 bases, with 16 bases left in between. Written as DNA, the CDR3 is TGTGCCACCAGCAGACCCAGGAGTCGGGGGTACACCGGGGAGCTGTTTTTT. Translation gives CATSRPRSRGYTGELFF.

This clone was counted once. The rearrangement links TRBV10-3 to TRBJ2-7; 9 bases are a match to TRBD1. This CDR3 is 13 amino acids long. Trimming removed 6 bases from V and 9 bases from J; junction bases left unmatched: 9. CDR1 is ENHRY and CDR2 is SYGVKD in the germline V gene. The DNA of the CDR3 is TGTGCCATCAGATCGGACAGGGGAGAGCGGCAGTACTTC. Protein product: CAIRSDRGERQYF.

This clone was found once. The chain is built from TRBV27 and TRBJ2-7; D remains unclear. Germline assignment: CDR1 MNHEY and CDR2 SMNVEV (reference sequence). This CDR3 spans 11 amino acids. V dropped 7 bases and J dropped 2 bases, with 6 bases sitting between them. The CDR3 region has the DNA TGTGCCAGCAAAGGACCCTACGAGCAGTACTTC. As protein: CASKGPYEQYF.

The chain couples TRBV4-3 to TRBJ2-5; D possibly corresponds to TRBD2 (6 bases). V lost 0 bases and J lost 4, with 12 bases in between. The CDR3 loop spans 15 amino acids. Per germline, CDR1 LGHNA and CDR2 YSLEER. The CDR3 protein is CASSQEAALAETQYF. The DNA for the CDR3 is TGCGCCAGCAGCCAAGAAGCAGCACTAGCAGAGACCCAGTACTTC.

This chain links TRBV5-1 with TRBJ2-3; no clear D. V was cut by 4 bases and J by 7 bases, with 13 bases left in between. Germline-derived CDR1 and CDR2 are SGHRS and YFSETQ. This CDR3 is built from 13 residues. CDR3 in amino acids: CASSGEGVNTQYF. CDR3 bases: TGCGCCAGCAGCGGCGAAGGAGTGAATACGCAGTATTTT.

The chain recombines TRBV19 with TRBJ2-7, with 8 bases identical to TRBD2. The CDR3 length is 13 residues. Unmatched junction bases numbered 5, after V lost 5 bases and J lost 5 bases. Germline V gives CDR1 LNHDA, CDR2 SQIVND (reference sequence). The CDR3 sequence is CASSPGLANEQYF. CDR3 DNA: TGTGCCAGTAGTCCCGGACTAGCTAACGAGCAGTACTTC.

For this clone: This sample also contains other DNA sequences that code for the same CDR3. The V call is TRBV18, the J call TRBJ2-2; maybe TRBD1 (6 bases). The germline CDR1 and CDR2 sequences are KGHSH and LQKENI. The CDR3 contains 13 residues. Trimming cost V 3 bases and J 5 bases, with 7 bases left between them. CDR3 coding DNA: TGTGCCAGCTCACCCGACAGGACCGGGGAGCTGTTTTTT. Its protein product is CASSPDRTGELFF.

This clone is a singleton in its sample. The chain employs TRBV28 and TRBJ2-2, with D unresolved. This CDR3 comprises 17 residues. Germline lookup yields CDR1 MDHEN and CDR2 SYDVKM. V lost 3 bases to trimming and J lost 5 bases, with 19 bases between them. In nucleotides, the CDR3 is TGTGCCAGCAGTTTCCCCAAGGGCCTCAGCAGGACCGGGGAGCTGTTTTTT. Translated, it gives CASSFPKGLSRTGELFF.